The T cell receptor (beta chain) under discussion was sequenced for a study of cytomegalovirus exposure and HLA in healthy donors. The study, taken as a whole, reports: Later examination showed HLA-associated TCR beta chains had greater clonal expansion than equally common others. When analyzed later, the rates of TCR association showed variation by HLA locus, with DRB1 the most and HLA-C the fewest.

PCR amplification relied on 60 Vbeta primers (plus 13 Jbeta primers). TCRdb's table, derived via immunoSEQ multiplex PCR, lists solely in-frame clones and lacks some. Among 150,000 to 160,000 clones listed, 79% were seen once. This clone is a singleton in its sample. The antigen is not known. Germline V gives CDR1 SGDLS, CDR2 YYNGEE. The V gene end was trimmed by 3 bases and the J gene end by 7 bases; junction bases not matched to a gene: 7. The CDR3 spans 15 residues. The receptor was derived from a man younger than 45 in good health and CMV-seropositive. The sequencing sample was made of PBMCs. The chain employs TRBV9 and TRBJ1-6; 7 bases are shared with TRBD1. CDR3 in amino acids: CASSGVGTDNSPLHF. CDR3 coding DNA: TGTGCCAGCAGCGGCGTCGGGACAGACAATTCACCCCTCCACTTT. Based on the CDR3 plus reference TRBV9 and TRBJ1-6, the full variable domain is DSGVTQTPKHLITATGQRVTLRCSPRSGDLSVYWYQQSLDQGLQFLIQYYNGEERAKGNILERFSAQQFPDLHSELNLSSLELGDSALYFCASSGVGTDNSPLHFGNGTRLTVT.